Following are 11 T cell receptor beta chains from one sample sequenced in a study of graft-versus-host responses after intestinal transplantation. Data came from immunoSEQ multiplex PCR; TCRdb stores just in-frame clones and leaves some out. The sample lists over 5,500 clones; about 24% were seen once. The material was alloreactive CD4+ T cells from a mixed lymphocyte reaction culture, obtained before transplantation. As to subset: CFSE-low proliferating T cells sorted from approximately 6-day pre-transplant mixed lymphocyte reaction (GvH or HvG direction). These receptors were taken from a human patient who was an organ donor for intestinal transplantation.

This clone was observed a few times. The CDR3 sequence is CASSLVGTKNTGELFF. CDR3 bases: TGTGCCAGCAGCTTAGTGGGGACTAAGAACACCGGGGAGCTGTTTTTT. This chain uses TRBV11-2 with TRBJ2-2; 7 positions match TRBD2. CDR3 length equals 16 residues. J lost 1 base, V lost 1 base, and 3 bases had no gene match. CDR1 is SGHAT and CDR2 is FQNNGV in the germline V gene.

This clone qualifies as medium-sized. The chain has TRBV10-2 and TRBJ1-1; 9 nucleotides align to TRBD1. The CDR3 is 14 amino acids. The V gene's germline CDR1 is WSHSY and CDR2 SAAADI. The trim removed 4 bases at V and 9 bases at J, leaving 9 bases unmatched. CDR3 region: CASSGRTGETKAFF. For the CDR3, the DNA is TGCGCCAGCAGTGGGCGGACAGGGGAGACCAAAGCTTTCTTT.

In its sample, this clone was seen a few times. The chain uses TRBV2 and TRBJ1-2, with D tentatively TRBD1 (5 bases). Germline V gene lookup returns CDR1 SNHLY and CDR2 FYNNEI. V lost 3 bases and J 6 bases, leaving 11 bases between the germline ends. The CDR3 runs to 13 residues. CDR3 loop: CASSDRELDGYTF. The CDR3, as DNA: TGTGCCAGCAGTGACAGGGAGCTTGATGGCTACACCTTC.

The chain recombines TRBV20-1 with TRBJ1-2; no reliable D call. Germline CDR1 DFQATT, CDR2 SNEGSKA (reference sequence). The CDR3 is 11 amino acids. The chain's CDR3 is CIRPGVYGYTF. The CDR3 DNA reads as TGCATACGACCGGGAGTCTATGGCTACACCTTC.

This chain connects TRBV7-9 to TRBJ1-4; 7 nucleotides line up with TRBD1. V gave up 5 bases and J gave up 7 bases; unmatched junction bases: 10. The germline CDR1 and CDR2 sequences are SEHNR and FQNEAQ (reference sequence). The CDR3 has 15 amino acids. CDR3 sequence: CASSVGTVFVEKLFF. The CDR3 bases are TGTGCCAGCAGCGTAGGGACAGTTTTCGTTGAAAAACTGTTTTTT.

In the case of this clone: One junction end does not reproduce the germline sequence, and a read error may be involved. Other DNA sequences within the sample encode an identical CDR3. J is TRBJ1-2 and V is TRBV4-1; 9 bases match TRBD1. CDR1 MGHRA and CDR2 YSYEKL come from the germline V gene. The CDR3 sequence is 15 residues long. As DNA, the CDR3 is TGTGCCAGCAGCCAGGGGGACAGGGATCCCTATGGCTACACCTTC. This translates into CASSQGDRDPYGYTF.

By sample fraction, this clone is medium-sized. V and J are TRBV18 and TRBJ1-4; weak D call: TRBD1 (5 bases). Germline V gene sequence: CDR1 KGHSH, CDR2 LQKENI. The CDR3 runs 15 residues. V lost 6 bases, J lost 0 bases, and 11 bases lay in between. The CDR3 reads CASSVQGATNEKLFF. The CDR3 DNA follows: TGTGCCAGCTCGGTCCAGGGTGCAACTAATGAAAAACTGTTTTTT.

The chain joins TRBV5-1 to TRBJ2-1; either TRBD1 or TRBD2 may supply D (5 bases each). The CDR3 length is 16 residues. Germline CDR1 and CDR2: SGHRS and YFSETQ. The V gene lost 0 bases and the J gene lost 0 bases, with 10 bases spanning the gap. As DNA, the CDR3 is TGCGCCAGCAGCTTGGTGGGGGACCTCTCCTACAATGAGCAGTTCTTC. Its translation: CASSLVGDLSYNEQFF. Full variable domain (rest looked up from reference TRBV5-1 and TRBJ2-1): KAGVTQTPRYLIKTRGQQVTLSCSPISGHRSVSWYQQTPGQGLQFLFEYFSETQRNKGNFPGRFSGRQFSNSRSEMNVSTLELGDSALYLCASSLVGDLSYNEQFFGPGTRLTVL.

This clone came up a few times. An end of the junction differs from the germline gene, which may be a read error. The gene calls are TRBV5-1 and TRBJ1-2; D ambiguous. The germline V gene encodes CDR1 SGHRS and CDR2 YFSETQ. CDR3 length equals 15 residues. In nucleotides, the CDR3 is TGCGCCAGCAGCTCCTTAGAGACGGCTAAGGGTGGCTGCACCTTC. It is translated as CASSSLETAKGGCTF.

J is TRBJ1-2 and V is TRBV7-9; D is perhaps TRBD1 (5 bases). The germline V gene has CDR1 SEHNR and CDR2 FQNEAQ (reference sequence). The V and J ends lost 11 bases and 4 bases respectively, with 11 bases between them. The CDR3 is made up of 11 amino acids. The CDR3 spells CAAGEFYGYTF. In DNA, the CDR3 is TGTGCCGCGGGGGAGTTCTATGGCTACACCTTC.

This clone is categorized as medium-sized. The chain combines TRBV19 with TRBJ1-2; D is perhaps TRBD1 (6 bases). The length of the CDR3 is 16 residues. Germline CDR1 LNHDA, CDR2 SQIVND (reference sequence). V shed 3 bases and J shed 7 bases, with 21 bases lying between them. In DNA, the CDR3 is TGTGCCAGTAGTATCCAACAGGGCCTGCGGGGGGCTGGCTACACCTTC. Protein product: CASSIQQGLRGAGYTF. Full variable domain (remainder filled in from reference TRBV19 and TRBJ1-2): DGGITQSPKYLFRKEGQNVTLSCEQNLNHDAMYWYRQDPGQGLRLIYYSQIVNDFQKGDIAEGYSVSREKKESFPLTVTSAQKNPTAFYLCASSIQQGLRGAGYTFGSGTRLTVV.